The present T cell receptor (beta chain) was sequenced within a study of tissue T cells after allogeneic stem cell transplantation (dated by TCRdb to between 2021 and 2024). In terms of the full investigation: The study profiled TCR beta repertoires in many tissues obtained from research autopsies of patients with and without GVHD, and also in mouse models of GVHD. On the human side, the study was prospective and observational, with no blinding or randomization. On the study overall, not on this receptor specifically: Within patients, how anatomically similar tissues were was a major factor shaping TCR repertoire composition, regardless of disease or transplant status. The study did not establish which tissue TCRs were alloreactive or antigen-specific, and some clones may have been host cells that persisted. Only a few T cell clones appeared in more than one patient, yet motif-based clustering showed tissue-specific repertoire signatures that were shared between patients. Blood and spleen T cells captured only a limited portion of the TCR repertoire detected in tissues, in both patients and mice. The patient cohort was small and varied clinically, and sampling depth was recognized as a limitation.

Concerning this clone itself: No cognate antigen has been identified for it. The gene names and germline sequences used here belong to the mouse. Read coverage stops 1 residue before the CDR3 terminus; the germline J gene supplies the remainder.

V is pared back by 0 bases and J by 4 bases, with 10 bases lying between the germline termini. Reading from cysteine to phenylalanine, the CDR3 counts 15 amino acids. The DNA shown is the part of the CDR3 that was read: 42 bases, in frame from base 1. Reading the germline V gene gives CDR1 MNHDT and CDR2 YYDKIL. Receptor amplification or capture employed the immunoSEQ multiplex PCR assay. TCRbeta CDR3 sequencing was done by Adaptive Biotechnologies at survey depth, reporting CDR3 sequences, V/J genes, productive frequency and template counts. TCR beta CDR3 regions were amplified from genomic DNA rather than RNA. Regarding the original processing steps: Jensen-Shannon divergence was used to quantify pairwise repertoire overlap between tissues, with a value of 1 indicating complete divergence and a value of 0 indicating identical repertoires. Based on pairwise JSD values, tissues were grouped by single-linkage agglomerative hierarchical clustering, and the results were shown as dendrograms. GLIPH2 was applied to all patient samples using simulation_depth 1000, kmer_min_depth 3, and cdr3_length_cutoff 8, and only groups with more than two unique CDR3s were retained. A standardized tissue-overlap score extrapolated Jaccard GLIPH-group overlap across patients to a standard repertoire size of 1000 clones. To look at how diversity was associated with clinical or experimental variables, linear mixed-effect models were used, with tissue treated as a fixed effect and individual treated as a random effect. The immuneACCESS repertoire file appears here via TCRdb, limited to in-frame rearrangements. These files lack a portion of the clones; in checked studies, under half of the deficit traces to unresolved V genes, and the cause of the others is not known. The D gene and trimming were derived from the DNA, and the V and J assignments and clone size from that table. In all, the sample holds around 51,000 clones, and around 72% of those were seen once. The ten largest clonotypes hold 0.55% of the sample.

The chain employs TRBV17 and TRBJ1-3; a tentative D match to TRBD1 spans 5 bases. The sequencing sample was made of sorted cells pooled from one or two spleens. This sequence originates from a pool of C57BL/6 mice in good health. CDR3 bases read: TGTGCTAGCAGTAGAGATCGGGGGGTGGGAAATACGCTCTAT. It translates as CASSRDRGVGNTLY. In full, the CDR3 reads CASSRDRGVGNTLYF.